The present entry profiles one T cell receptor beta chain with its context. V was pared by 1 base and J by 6 bases, with 6 bases of the junction left unmatched. Germline V gives CDR1 LNHNV, CDR2 YYDKDF (reference sequence). The CDR3 runs 15 residues. This record belongs to a study of technical replicates of blood from a few donors. Profiling relied on immunoSEQ multiplex PCR, and the TCRdb table lists in-frame clones only, not all of them. The sample lists 55,000 to 70,000 clones, more than 75% occurring once. The TCR was taken from a human donor in good health. Some clones in this sample may be carry-over from other donors' samples. The sequenced material came from PBMCs. This sequence joins TRBV15 and TRBJ1-5, with 7 bases that match TRBD1. The CDR3 protein is CATSRVSQGTQPQHF. CDR3 DNA: TGTGCCACCAGCAGAGTGTCACAGGGGACTCAGCCCCAGCATTTT.